Sequencing of this T cell receptor beta chain was carried out in a study of blood T cells in healthy people across ages. Then a second PCR, running about 7 to 11 cycles, was carried out with a sample-barcoded 5' primer and a J-beta primer mix. TCRdb analysed the 5' RACE reads with MiXCR anew, one entry per CDR3 protein. The table shows under 1,000,000 distinct CDR3 sequences, with 35% to 50% occurring only once. Between the trimmed V and J ends, which lost 0 bases and 0 bases, there was a span of 9 bases. Germline V lookup: CDR1 LGHNA, CDR2 YSLEER. The CDR3 contains 17 residues. Sequenced: blood. The TCR originated in an elderly man in good health. This rearrangement joins TRBV4-3 to TRBJ2-6; D not certain. CDR3 bases: TGCGCCAGCAGCCAAGAGATTCACAGCTCTGGGGCCAACGTCCTGACTTTC. Its translation: CASSQEIHSSGANVLTF.